The 8 T cell receptor beta chains reported below all come from one sample, sequenced in a study of shared clonotypes between healthy human individuals. The table came from immunoSEQ multiplex PCR; TCRdb's copy has only in-frame clones and leaves some out. In the table there are around 980,000 clones, approximately 78% of which are singletons. What was sequenced was memory CD4+ T cells from PBMCs. Subset in this sample: CD45RA-negative fraction. The origin of the receptors is a young man in good health. Some clones in this sample may be carry-over from other donors' samples.

The CDR3 DNA follows: TGTGCCAGCAGCTTACCCGGGACAGGGCAGTACTTC. Protein: CASSLPGTGQYF. The gene calls are TRBV7-9 and TRBJ2-7; 8 bases map to TRBD1. V shed 2 bases, J shed 9 bases, and the junction held 3 bases outside the gene matches. Germline CDR1 SEHNR, CDR2 FQNEAQ (reference sequence). The CDR3 extends over 12 amino acids. Combining the CDR3 with reference TRBV7-9 and TRBJ2-7 gives the whole variable domain DTGVSQNPRHKITKRGQNVTFRCDPISEHNRLYWYRQTLGQGPEFLTYFQNEAQLEKSRLLSDRFSAERPKGSFSTLEIQRTEQGDSAMYLCASSLPGTGQYFGPGTRLTVT.

This clone was seen a few times. The chain uses TRBV5-1 and TRBJ2-2; 8 bases match TRBD1. The CDR3 is 15 residues long. Germline lookup yields CDR1 SGHRS and CDR2 YFSETQ. The ends lost 4 bases at V and 3 bases at J; junction bases unmatched: 5. The CDR3 sequence: CASSPGQGDTGELFF. DNA for the CDR3: TGCGCCAGCAGCCCAGGACAGGGAGACACCGGGGAGCTGTTTTTT.

The chain uses TRBV5-1 and TRBJ1-2; D call uncertain. Trimming removed 3 bases at V and 8 bases at J, with 14 bases between. Germline values: CDR1 SGHRS, CDR2 YFSETQ. This CDR3 spans 13 amino acids. In DNA, the CDR3 is TGCGCCAGCAGCTCTATAGACGAGGGAGGCTACACCTTC. Translated: CASSSIDEGGYTF. Full variable domain (missing parts from reference TRBV5-1 and TRBJ1-2): KAGVTQTPRYLIKTRGQQVTLSCSPISGHRSVSWYQQTPGQGLQFLFEYFSETQRNKGNFPGRFSGRQFSNSRSEMNVSTLELGDSALYLCASSSIDEGGYTFGSGTRLTVV.

In regard to this clone: A single base separates this from a much larger clone, so it may be a read error. At the DNA level, this CDR3 is encoded by other sequences in the same sample as well. The CDR3 DNA reads TGTGCCAGCAGCTTAGGGACTAGCGGGAGCGGTGAGCAGTTCTTC. This encodes CASSLGTSGSGEQFF. The chain uses TRBV5-4 and TRBJ2-1; TRBD2 matches 14 bases. Germline CDR1 reads SGHNT; CDR2 reads YYREEE (reference sequence). The CDR3 has 15 residues. V lost 2 bases to trimming and J lost 9 bases; unmatched junction nucleotides: 4.

There are many counts of this clone. This chain links TRBV28 with TRBJ1-1; D is perhaps TRBD1 (5 bases). Germline CDR1 MDHEN, CDR2 SYDVKM. The CDR3 runs to 15 residues. V dropped 8 bases and J dropped 0 bases, with 16 bases sitting between them. The CDR3 sequence: CASGGGRHMNTEAFF. CDR3 nucleotides: TGTGCCAGCGGCGGGGGACGGCATATGAACACTGAAGCTTTCTTT.

This chain uses TRBV15 with TRBJ1-2; D not certain. This CDR3 is built from 16 residues. The germline V and J ends were trimmed by 1 base and 2 bases, with 14 bases remaining between them. Germline CDR1 reads LNHNV; CDR2 reads YYDKDF (reference sequence). The CDR3 DNA follows: TGTGCCACCAGCAGAGGAGGCCTCTCTTTGAACTATGGCTACACCTTC. Protein: CATSRGGLSLNYGYTF.

This clone was counted many times. The CDR3 DNA reads TGTGCCAGCAGAAACAGGGCAGATACGCAGTATTTT. Translated: CASRNRADTQYF. The chain carries TRBV27 and TRBJ2-3; a weak D match, TRBD1 (6 bases). The ends were cut back, 6 bases at V and 4 bases at J, with 8 bases in the middle. The CDR3 has 12 amino acids. CDR1 and CDR2 (germline): MNHEY, SMNVEV (reference sequence).

The chain employs TRBV19 and TRBJ1-5; D gene ambiguous. This CDR3 comprises 14 residues. The V gene lost 11 bases and the J gene lost 0 bases, with 14 bases spanning the gap. From germline, CDR1 is LNHDA and CDR2 SQIVND (reference sequence). CDR3 bases: TGTGCCTCCAGGCAGCTGAATAGCAATCAGCCCCAGCATTTT. Amino acid sequence: CASRQLNSNQPQHF. The variable domain in full, with the rest retrieved from reference TRBV19 and TRBJ1-5, is DGGITQSPKYLFRKEGQNVTLSCEQNLNHDAMYWYRQDPGQGLRLIYYSQIVNDFQKGDIAEGYSVSREKKESFPLTVTSAQKNPTAFYLCASRQLNSNQPQHFGDGTRLSIL.